This entry is about one T cell receptor (beta chain). Other nucleotide sequences from this sample produce the same CDR3. This sample is drawn from a study of blood T cell repertoires in COVID-19. Turning to the study itself: Samples of COVID-19 (acute and convalescent) were obtained from the United States, Italy and Spain. PBMCs, B-cell-depleted T cells, or T cells provided the cDNA or gDNA that made up the material.

The participants were between roughly 18 and 90 years old and came from 24 US areas. Cohort assignment relied on participant-reported clinical history. Generated by immunoSEQ multiplex PCR, the TCRdb table keeps only in-frame clones and is missing some. This sample has hundreds of thousands of clones, with around 88% found just once. Germline V gene sequence: CDR1 SGHAT, CDR2 FQNNGV. CDR3 length: 13 residues. V lost 4 bases to trimming and J lost 1 base, with 7 bases between them. The chain employs TRBV11-2 and TRBJ1-2; D is uncertain. The specimen sequenced was PBMCs or T cells enriched from blood (not recorded which). This TCR derives from a middle-aged woman with acute COVID-19. The CDR3 sequence is CASSSNSNYGYTF. CDR3 DNA sequence: TGTGCCAGCAGCTCCAACAGTAACTATGGCTACACCTTC.